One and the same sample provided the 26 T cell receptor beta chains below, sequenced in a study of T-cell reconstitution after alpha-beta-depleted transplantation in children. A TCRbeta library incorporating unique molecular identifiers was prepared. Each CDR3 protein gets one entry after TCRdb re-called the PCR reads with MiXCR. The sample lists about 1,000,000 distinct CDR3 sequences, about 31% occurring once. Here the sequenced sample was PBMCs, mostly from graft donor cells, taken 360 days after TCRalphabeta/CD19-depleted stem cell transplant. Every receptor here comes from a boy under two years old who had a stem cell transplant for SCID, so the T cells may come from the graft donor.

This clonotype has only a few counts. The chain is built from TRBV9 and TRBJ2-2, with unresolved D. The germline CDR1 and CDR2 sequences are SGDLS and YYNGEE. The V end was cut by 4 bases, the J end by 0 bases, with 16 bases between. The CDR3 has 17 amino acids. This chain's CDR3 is CASSSNRHSTNTGELFF. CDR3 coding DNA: TGTGCCAGCAGCTCCAACCGGCACTCAACGAACACCGGGGAGCTGTTTTTT.

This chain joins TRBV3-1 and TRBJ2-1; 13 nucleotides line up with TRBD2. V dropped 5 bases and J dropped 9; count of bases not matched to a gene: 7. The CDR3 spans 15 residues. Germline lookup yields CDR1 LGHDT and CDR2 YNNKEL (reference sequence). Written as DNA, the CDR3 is TGTGCCAGCAGCACGGGCAGACTAGCGGGGGGTGAGCAGTTCTTC. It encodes CASSTGRLAGGEQFF.

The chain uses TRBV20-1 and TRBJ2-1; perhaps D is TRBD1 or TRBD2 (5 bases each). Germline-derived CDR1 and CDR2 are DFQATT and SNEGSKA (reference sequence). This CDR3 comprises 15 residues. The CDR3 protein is CRPSMWGSPYNEQFF. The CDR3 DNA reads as TGCAGACCATCGATGTGGGGGAGCCCCTACAATGAGCAGTTCTTC.

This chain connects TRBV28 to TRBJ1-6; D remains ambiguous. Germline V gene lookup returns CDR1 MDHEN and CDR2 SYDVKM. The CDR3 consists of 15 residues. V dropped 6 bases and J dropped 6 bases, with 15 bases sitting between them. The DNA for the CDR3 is TGTGCCAGCAGCCAGACACTCGCCGGTAATTCACCCCTCCACTTT. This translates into CASSQTLAGNSPLHF.

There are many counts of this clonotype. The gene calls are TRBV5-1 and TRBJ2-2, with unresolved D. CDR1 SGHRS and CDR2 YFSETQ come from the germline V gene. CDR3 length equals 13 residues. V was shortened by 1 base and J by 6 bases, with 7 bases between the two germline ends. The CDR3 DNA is TGCGCCAGCAGCTTGTCTCGACCCGGGGAGCTGTTTTTT. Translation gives CASSLSRPGELFF.

CDR3: CAIQLRDRALNYGYTF. The CDR3 bases are TGTGCCATCCAACTCCGGGACAGAGCTCTTAACTATGGCTACACCTTC. The chain joins TRBV27 to TRBJ1-2; 7 bases are a match to TRBD1. Trimming took 10 bases from V and 1 from J; bases not matched to a gene: 15. The V gene's germline CDR1 is MNHEY and CDR2 SMNVEV (reference sequence). This CDR3 spans 16 amino acids.

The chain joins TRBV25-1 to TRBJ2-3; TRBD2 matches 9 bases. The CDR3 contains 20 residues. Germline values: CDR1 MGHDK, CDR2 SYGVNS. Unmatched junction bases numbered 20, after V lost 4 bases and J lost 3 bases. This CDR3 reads CASSVRPFAGGPYPTDTQYF. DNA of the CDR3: TGTGCCAGCAGTGTCCGCCCCTTTGCGGGGGGGCCGTATCCGACAGATACGCAGTATTTT.

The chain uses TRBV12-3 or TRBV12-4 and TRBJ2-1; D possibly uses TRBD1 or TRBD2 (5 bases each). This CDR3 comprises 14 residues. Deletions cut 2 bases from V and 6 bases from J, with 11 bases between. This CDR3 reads CASSLNWGTNEQFF. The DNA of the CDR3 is TGTGCCAGCAGTTTAAATTGGGGGACCAATGAGCAGTTCTTC.

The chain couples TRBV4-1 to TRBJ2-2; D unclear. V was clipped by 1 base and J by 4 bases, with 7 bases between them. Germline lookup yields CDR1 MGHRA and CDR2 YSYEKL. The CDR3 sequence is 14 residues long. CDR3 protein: CASSQAPATGELFF. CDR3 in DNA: TGCGCCAGCAGCCAAGCCCCCGCCACCGGGGAGCTGTTTTTT.

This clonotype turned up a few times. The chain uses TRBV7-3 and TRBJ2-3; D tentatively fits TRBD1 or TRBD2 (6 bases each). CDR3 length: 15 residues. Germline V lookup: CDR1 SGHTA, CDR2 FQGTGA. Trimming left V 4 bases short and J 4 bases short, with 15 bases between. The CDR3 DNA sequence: TGTGCCAGCAGCTCGGGGGCTTTTCCCCCAGATACGCAGTATTTT. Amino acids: CASSSGAFPPDTQYF.

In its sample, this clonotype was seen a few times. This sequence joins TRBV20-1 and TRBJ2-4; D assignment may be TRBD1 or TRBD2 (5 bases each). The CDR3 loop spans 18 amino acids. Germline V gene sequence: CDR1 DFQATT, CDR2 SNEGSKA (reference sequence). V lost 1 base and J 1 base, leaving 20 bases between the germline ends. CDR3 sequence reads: CSARGNGWGFSAKNIQYF. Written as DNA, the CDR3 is TGCAGTGCTAGAGGGAATGGTTGGGGGTTTTCGGCCAAAAACATTCAGTACTTC.

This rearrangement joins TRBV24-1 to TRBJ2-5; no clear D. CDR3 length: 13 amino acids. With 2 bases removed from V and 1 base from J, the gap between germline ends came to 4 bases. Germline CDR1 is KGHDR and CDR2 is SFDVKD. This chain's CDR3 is CATSDSIQETQYF. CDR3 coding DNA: TGTGCCACCAGTGATTCCATCCAAGAGACCCAGTACTTC.

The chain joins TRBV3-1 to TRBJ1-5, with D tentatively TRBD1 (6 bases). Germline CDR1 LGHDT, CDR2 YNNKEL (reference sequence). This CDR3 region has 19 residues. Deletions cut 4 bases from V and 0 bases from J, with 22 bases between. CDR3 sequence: CASSPSFRGRLDSNQPQHF. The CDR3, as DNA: TGTGCCAGCAGCCCGTCATTCAGGGGCCGACTCGATAGCAATCAGCCCCAGCATTTT.

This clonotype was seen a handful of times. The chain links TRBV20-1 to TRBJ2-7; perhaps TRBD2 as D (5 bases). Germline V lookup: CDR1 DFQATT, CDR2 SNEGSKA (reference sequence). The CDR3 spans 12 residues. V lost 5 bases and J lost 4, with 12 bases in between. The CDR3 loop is CSASRPGYEQYF. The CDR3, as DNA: TGCAGTGCTTCTCGACCGGGATACGAGCAGTACTTC.

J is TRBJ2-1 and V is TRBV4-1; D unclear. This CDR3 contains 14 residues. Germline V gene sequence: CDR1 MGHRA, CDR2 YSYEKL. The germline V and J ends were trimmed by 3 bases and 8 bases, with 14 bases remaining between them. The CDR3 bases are TGCGCCAGCAGCCAGGCTAGTTTGAGGCATGAGCAGTTCTTC. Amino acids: CASSQASLRHEQFF.

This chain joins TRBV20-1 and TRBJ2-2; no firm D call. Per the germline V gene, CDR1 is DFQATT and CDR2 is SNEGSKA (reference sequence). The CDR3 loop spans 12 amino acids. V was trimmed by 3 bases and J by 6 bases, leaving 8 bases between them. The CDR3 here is CSASHGAGELFF. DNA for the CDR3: TGCAGTGCTAGTCATGGCGCCGGGGAGCTGTTTTTT.

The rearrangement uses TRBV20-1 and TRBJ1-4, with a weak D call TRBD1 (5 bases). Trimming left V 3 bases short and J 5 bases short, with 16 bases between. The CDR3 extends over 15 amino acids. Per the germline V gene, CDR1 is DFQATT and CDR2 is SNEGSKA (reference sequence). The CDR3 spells CSARVGRGGNEKLFF. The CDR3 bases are TGCAGTGCTAGGGTGGGGAGGGGTGGGAATGAAAAACTGTTTTTT.

The CDR3 DNA reads TGTGCCAGCAGTTACTCATCAGTCCGCATGAACACTGAAGCTTTCTTT. Encoded protein: CASSYSSVRMNTEAFF. The chain recombines TRBV6-2 or TRBV6-3 with TRBJ1-1; D gene unclear. The CDR3 is 16 residues long. Germline CDR1 and CDR2: MNHEY and SVGEGT. V was cut by 0 bases and J by 0 bases, with 11 bases left in between.

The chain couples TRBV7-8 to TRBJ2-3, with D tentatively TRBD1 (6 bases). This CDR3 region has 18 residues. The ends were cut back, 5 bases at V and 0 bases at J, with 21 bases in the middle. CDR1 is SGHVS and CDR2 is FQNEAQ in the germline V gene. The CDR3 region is CASSHRNRERASTDTQYF. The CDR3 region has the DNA TGTGCCAGCAGCCACCGAAACAGGGAGAGAGCGAGCACAGATACGCAGTATTTT.

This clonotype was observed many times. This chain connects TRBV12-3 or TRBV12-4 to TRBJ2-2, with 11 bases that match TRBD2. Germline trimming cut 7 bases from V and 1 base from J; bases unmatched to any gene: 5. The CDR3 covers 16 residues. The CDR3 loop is CASTSTSGVNTGELFF. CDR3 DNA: TGTGCCAGCACCTCGACTAGCGGGGTGAACACCGGGGAGCTGTTTTTT.

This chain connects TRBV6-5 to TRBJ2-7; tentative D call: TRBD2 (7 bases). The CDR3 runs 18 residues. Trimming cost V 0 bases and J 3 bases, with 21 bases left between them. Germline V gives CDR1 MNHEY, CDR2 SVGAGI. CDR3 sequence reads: CASSYSMMGGRDIYEQYF. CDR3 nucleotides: TGTGCCAGCAGTTACTCGATGATGGGGGGGCGCGATATCTACGAGCAGTACTTC.

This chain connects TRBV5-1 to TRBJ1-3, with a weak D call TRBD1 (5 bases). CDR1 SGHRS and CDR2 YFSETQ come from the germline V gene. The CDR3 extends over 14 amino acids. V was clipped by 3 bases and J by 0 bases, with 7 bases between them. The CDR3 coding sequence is TGCGCCAGCAGCTGGGGACCCTCTGGAAACACCATATATTTT. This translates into CASSWGPSGNTIYF.

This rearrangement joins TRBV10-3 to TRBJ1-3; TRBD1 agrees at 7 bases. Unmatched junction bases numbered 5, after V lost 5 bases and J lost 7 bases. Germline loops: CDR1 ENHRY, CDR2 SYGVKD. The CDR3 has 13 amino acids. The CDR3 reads CAISTGTANTIYF. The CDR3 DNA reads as TGTGCCATCAGTACCGGGACAGCTAACACCATATATTTT.

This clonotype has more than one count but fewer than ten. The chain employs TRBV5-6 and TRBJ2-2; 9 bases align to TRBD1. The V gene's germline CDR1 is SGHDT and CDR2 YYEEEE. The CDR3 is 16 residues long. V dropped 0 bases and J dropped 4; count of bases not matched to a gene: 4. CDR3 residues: CASSLAGTGFTGELFF. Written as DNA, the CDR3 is TGTGCCAGCAGCTTGGCCGGGACAGGGTTCACCGGGGAGCTGTTTTTT.

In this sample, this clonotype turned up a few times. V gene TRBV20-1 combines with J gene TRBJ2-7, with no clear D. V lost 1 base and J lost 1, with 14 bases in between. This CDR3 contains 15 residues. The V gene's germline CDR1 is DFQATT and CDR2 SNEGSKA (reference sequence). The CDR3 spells CSARALKGLSYEQYF. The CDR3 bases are TGCAGTGCTAGAGCTTTAAAGGGCCTTTCCTACGAGCAGTACTTC.

This CDR3 reads CASSPRIGTNTGELFF. CDR3 DNA sequence: TGCGCCAGCAGCCCCCGAATCGGGACGAACACCGGGGAGCTGTTTTTT. The rearrangement links TRBV5-1 to TRBJ2-2; D is possibly TRBD2 (5 bases). Germline CDR1 SGHRS, CDR2 YFSETQ. Trimming removed 4 bases at V and 0 bases at J, with 13 bases between. The CDR3 contains 16 residues.